Listed below are T cell receptor beta chains from one sample, sequenced in a study of cytomegalovirus exposure and HLA in healthy donors. Generated by immunoSEQ multiplex PCR, the TCRdb table keeps only in-frame clones and is missing some. The sample consists of a few hundred thousand clones, about 79% of them appearing once. Sequencing was done on a sample of PBMCs. The receptors were gathered from a man in his late teens or twenties in good health and CMV-seronegative. The CDR3 runs from the conserved cysteine through the conserved F or W. D genes are given only for firm matches. Only part of the rows carry a size: once, few, many, or a class if the clone is expanded.

J gene	V gene	clone size	D gene	CDR3 protein	CDR3 DNA
TRBJ1-6	TRBV6-4	NA	NA	CASSDSRSSPLHF	TGTGCCAGCAGTGACTCGAGAAGCTCACCCCTCCACTTT
TRBJ2-7	TRBV6-5	NA	TRBD2	CASSWSAGVGEQYF	TGTGCCAGCAGTTGGTCCGCGGGGGTGGGCGAGCAGTACTTC
TRBJ1-4	TRBV28	NA	NA	CASSYGGASTNEKLFF	TGTGCCAGCAGTTACGGAGGGGCGTCAACTAATGAAAAACTGTTTTTT
TRBJ2-6	TRBV7-8	NA	TRBD1	CASSLRQGVAGANVLTF	TGTGCCAGCAGCCTCAGACAGGGGGTAGCAGGGGCCAACGTCCTGACTTTC
TRBJ2-3	TRBV7-9	NA	NA	CASSSGVGSDTQYF	TGTGCCAGCAGCTCCGGGGTAGGGTCAGATACGCAGTATTTT
TRBJ1-5	TRBV11-2	NA	NA	CASSLGQGNQPQHF	TGTGCCAGCAGCTTAGGGCAGGGGAATCAGCCCCAGCATTTT
TRBJ1-1	TRBV10-3	few	TRBD1	CAISGGQGGTEAFF	TGTGCCATCAGTGGGGGACAGGGAGGCACTGAAGCTTTCTTT
TRBJ2-5	TRBV4-3	NA	TRBD2	CASSQGGSGGDRETQYF	TGCGCCAGCAGCCAAGGTGGTAGCGGGGGGGATAGGGAGACCCAGTACTTC
TRBJ2-1	TRBV18	NA	NA	CASSPGLRAEQFF	TGTGCCAGCTCACCAGGTTTGCGGGCTGAGCAGTTCTTC
TRBJ2-7	TRBV29-1	NA	NA	CSVLGDYEQYF	TGCAGCGTTCTCGGGGACTACGAGCAGTACTTC
TRBJ2-5	TRBV15	NA	NA	CATSRDGQRETQYF	TGTGCCACCAGCAGAGATGGACAGAGGGAGACCCAGTACTTC
TRBJ2-7	TRBV4-2	NA	NA	CASSQEGNRFRGYEQYF	TGTGCCAGCAGCCAAGAGGGTAACAGGTTTCGCGGATACGAGCAGTACTTC
TRBJ2-7	TRBV6-5	NA	TRBD2	CASSYSTASGSYEQYF	TGTGCCAGCAGTTACTCGACGGCTAGCGGGAGCTACGAGCAGTACTTC
TRBJ2-5	TRBV7-9	few	TRBD1	CASSLGLTGTGGETQYF	TGTGCCAGCAGCTTAGGATTGACGGGGACAGGGGGAGAGACCCAGTACTTC
TRBJ1-2	TRBV6-1	NA	NA	CASRPEQFYGYTF	TGTGCCAGCCGGCCGGAGCAGTTCTATGGCTACACCTTC
TRBJ1-1	TRBV7-9	NA	NA	CASWGAMNTEAFF	TGTGCCAGCTGGGGAGCCATGAACACTGAAGCTTTCTTT
TRBJ2-3	TRBV6-1	NA	NA	CASSASRAQGLCWQYF	TGTGCCAGCAGTGCTAGCCGTGCCCAAGGGTTGTGTTGGCAGTATTTT
TRBJ2-7	TRBV15	NA	NA	CATSRDRTTTYEQYF	TGTGCCACCAGCAGAGATCGAACTACCACCTACGAGCAGTACTTC
TRBJ1-1	TRBV19	NA	NA	CASSIEGVNTEAFF	TGTGCCAGTAGTATTGAGGGGGTGAACACTGAAGCTTTCTTT
TRBJ1-5	TRBV27	NA	NA	CASSLASTYQPQHF	TGTGCCAGCAGTTTAGCCAGTACATATCAGCCCCAGCATTTT
TRBJ2-7	TRBV11-3	few	TRBD1	CASSWKAGTGLVHEQYF	TGTGCCAGCAGCTGGAAGGCCGGGACAGGGTTGGTCCACGAGCAGTACTTC
TRBJ2-1	TRBV5-1	NA	NA	CASSWGTSWLLSYNEQFF	TGCGCCAGCAGCTGGGGCACCTCATGGCTACTCTCCTACAATGAGCAGTTCTTC
TRBJ2-1	TRBV6-5	NA	TRBD2	CASSPGTSGSNEQFF	TGTGCCAGCAGCCCCGGGACTAGCGGTTCCAATGAGCAGTTCTTC
TRBJ2-7	TRBV30	few	NA	CAWSRGGLYEQYF	TGTGCCTGGAGTCGTGGAGGGTTGTACGAGCAGTACTTC
TRBJ1-1	TRBV2	NA	NA	CASTRGSYTEAFF	TGTGCCAGCACCCGCGGGTCCTACACTGAAGCTTTCTTT
TRBJ2-6	TRBV28	NA	NA	CASSSNAQGPGANVLTF	TGTGCCAGCAGCTCTAACGCCCAGGGGCCGGGGGCCAACGTCCTGACTTTC
TRBJ2-7	TRBV28	NA	TRBD1	CASSLAPGQGNYEQYF	TGTGCCAGCAGTTTAGCCCCTGGACAGGGGAACTACGAGCAGTACTTC
TRBJ2-5	TRBV4-3	NA	TRBD2	CASSLGLAAETQYF	TGCGCCAGCAGCCTAGGACTAGCGGCGGAGACCCAGTACTTC
TRBJ2-1	TRBV11-2	NA	TRBD1	CASSPDAGGRFF	TGTGCCAGCAGCCCCGATGCAGGGGGAAGGTTCTTC
TRBJ1-1	TRBV29-1	NA	NA	CSVTQGGTEAFF	TGCAGCGTGACACAGGGTGGGACTGAAGCTTTCTTT
TRBJ1-6	TRBV5-1	NA	TRBD1	CASSSDRERLDSYNSPLHF	TGCGCCAGCAGTTCCGACAGGGAGCGCCTAGACTCCTATAATTCACCCCTCCACTTT
TRBJ2-2	TRBV27	NA	TRBD1	CASSPGRDRGRPDTGELFF	TGTGCCAGCAGCCCCGGCCGGGACAGGGGGCGCCCGGACACCGGGGAGCTGTTTTTT
TRBJ1-6	TRBV7-3	NA	TRBD1	CASSLNGQGDSPLHF	TGTGCCAGCAGCTTAAACGGACAGGGGGATTCACCCCTCCACTTT
TRBJ2-3	TRBV7-9	NA	NA	CSWGGTDTQYF	TGTTCCTGGGGGGGCACAGATACGCAGTATTTT
TRBJ2-5	TRBV13	once	NA	CASSSLAGETQYF	TGTGCCAGCAGCTCCCTCGCGGGAGAGACCCAGTACTTC
TRBJ2-2	TRBV27	NA	TRBD2	CASSLMSGSSGELFF	TGTGCCAGCAGTTTGATGAGCGGGAGCTCGGGGGAGCTGTTTTTT
TRBJ2-5	TRBV19	NA	NA	CASSPGFRGTQYF	TGTGCCAGTAGCCCGGGCTTTAGGGGGACCCAGTACTTC
TRBJ2-1	TRBV4-2	NA	TRBD2	CASSQDRGLGSEEQFF	TGTGCCAGCAGCCAAGATAGGGGACTAGGGTCAGAAGAGCAGTTCTTC
TRBJ1-5	TRBV25-1	NA	NA	CASSELGVPQHF	TGTGCCAGCAGTGAATTAGGGGTTCCCCAGCATTTT
TRBJ1-5	TRBV5-5	few	NA	CASSLWGPNQPQHF	TGTGCCAGCAGCTTGTGGGGCCCCAATCAGCCCCAGCATTTT
TRBJ2-5	TRBV19	NA	NA	CASSIADQQYF	TGTGCCAGTAGTATAGCCGATCAGCAGTACTTC
TRBJ2-7	TRBV6-6	NA	NA	CASRGGYYEQYF	TGTGCCAGCAGAGGCGGGTACTACGAGCAGTACTTC
TRBJ1-2	TRBV4-3	once	NA	CASSQDRPGFLYGYTF	TGCGCCAGCAGCCAAGATCGTCCAGGTTTCCTCTATGGCTACACCTTC
TRBJ2-7	TRBV30	NA	TRBD2	CAWSVWLAGGSSYEQYF	TGTGCCTGGAGTGTTTGGCTAGCGGGGGGGAGCTCCTACGAGCAGTACTTC
TRBJ2-2	TRBV30	NA	TRBD2	CAWSGSGGSGELFF	TGTGCCTGGAGTGGTAGCGGGGGGTCCGGGGAGCTGTTTTTT
TRBJ1-1	TRBV6-6	NA	NA	CASSSTTGGVTEAFF	TGTGCCAGCAGTTCTACGACGGGAGGGGTCACTGAAGCTTTCTTT
TRBJ2-5	TRBV5-1	NA	NA	CASSLGSGEQETQYF	TGCGCCAGCAGCTTGGGATCGGGGGAACAAGAGACCCAGTACTTC
TRBJ2-6	TRBV27	few	TRBD1	CASSSPGVPGTGGVGANVLTF	TGTGCCAGCAGTTCCCCAGGGGTACCCGGGACAGGGGGCGTCGGGGCCAACGTCCTGACTTTC
TRBJ2-3	TRBV29-1	NA	NA	CSVVRGLATDTQYF	TGCAGCGTTGTTCGGGGGTTAGCGACAGATACGCAGTATTTT
TRBJ2-5	TRBV7-2	NA	TRBD2	CASSTRLAGGPAQETQYF	TGTGCCAGCAGCACCCGACTAGCGGGGGGGCCGGCCCAAGAGACCCAGTACTTC
TRBJ2-1	TRBV7-6	NA	TRBD2	CASSSNGGVYNEQFF	TGTGCCAGCAGCTCTAACGGGGGGGTGTACAATGAGCAGTTCTTC
TRBJ1-6	TRBV7-9	NA	NA	CASSLAGGFNSPLHF	TGTGCCAGCAGCTTAGCGGGAGGTTTCAATTCACCCCTCCACTTT
TRBJ2-1	TRBV19	NA	NA	CASSISGATYNEQFF	TGTGCCAGTAGTATATCAGGGGCGACCTACAATGAGCAGTTCTTC
TRBJ1-5	TRBV4-3	NA	TRBD1	CASSSNRGSNQPQHF	TGCGCCAGCAGCTCTAACAGGGGGAGCAATCAGCCCCAGCATTTT
TRBJ1-5	TRBV19	NA	TRBD1	CASSILGTVYSNQPQHF	TGTGCCAGTAGTATACTAGGGACAGTATATAGCAATCAGCCCCAGCATTTT
TRBJ1-1	TRBV6-5	NA	NA	CASSSGESGEAFF	TGTGCCAGCAGTTCAGGGGAGTCAGGCGAAGCTTTCTTT
TRBJ1-3	TRBV30	NA	NA	CAWSRDSGSGNTIYF	TGTGCCTGGAGTCGGGACTCCGGCTCTGGAAACACCATATATTTT
TRBJ2-1	TRBV7-9	few	TRBD1	CASSRGQGQVGYEQFF	TGTGCCAGCAGCCGCGGACAGGGTCAAGTGGGATATGAGCAGTTCTTC
TRBJ1-2	TRBV11-3	NA	NA	CASSKGGGEREYGYTF	TGTGCCAGCAGCAAGGGGGGAGGGGAAAGGGAGTATGGCTACACCTTC